One and the same sample provided the 9 T cell receptor beta chains below, sequenced in a study of T-cell reconstitution after alpha-beta-depleted transplantation in children. During its preparation, the TCRbeta library received unique molecular identifiers. Via MiXCR, TCRdb re-called the PCR reads, giving one row per CDR3 protein. The sample holds about 610,000 distinct CDR3 sequences, over 9.5% seen once. This specimen was PBMCs from the stem cell graft donor, taken from the stem cell graft. The receptors were gathered from a human donor who donated a stem cell graft to a child with acute myeloid leukemia.

This clonotype has only a few counts. This sequence joins TRBV7-2 and TRBJ1-4, with D tentatively TRBD1 (5 bases). This CDR3 is 15 amino acids long. V gave up 5 bases and J gave up 1 base, with 11 bases separating them. CDR1 and CDR2 (germline): SGHTA, FQGNSA. In nucleotides, the CDR3 is TGTGCCAGCAGCCCAGGCGGACAAACTAATGAAAAACTGTTTTTT. This encodes CASSPGGQTNEKLFF.

The rearrangement joins TRBV11-2 to TRBJ2-7; D not resolved. The V end lost 5 bases, the J end lost 3 bases, and 20 bases lay between the germline ends. The CDR3 is 16 residues long. Germline V lookup: CDR1 SGHAT, CDR2 FQNNGV. CDR3 protein: CASSPTIVSGFYEQYF. DNA of the CDR3: TGTGCCAGCAGCCCCACGATAGTATCGGGCTTCTACGAGCAGTACTTC.

This clonotype was seen at least ten times. The rearrangement uses TRBV5-6 and TRBJ1-2; D remains ambiguous. In germline, CDR1 is SGHDT, CDR2 YYEEEE. Trimming stripped 3 bases from V and 3 bases from J, with 9 bases between. There are 13 residues in the CDR3. CDR3 protein: CASSYGRDYGYTF. In DNA, the CDR3 is TGTGCCAGCAGCTATGGCAGAGACTATGGCTACACCTTC.

This clonotype was seen repeatedly, ten times or more. The V call is TRBV15, the J call TRBJ2-7; D not certain. The CDR3 runs 14 residues. Germline CDR1 reads LNHNV; CDR2 reads YYDKDF (reference sequence). Trimming pared 0 bases from V and 0 bases from J, leaving 6 bases between. Written as DNA, the CDR3 is TGTGCCACCAGCAGAGATCTAGTCTCCTACGAGCAGTACTTC. Translation: CATSRDLVSYEQYF.

V and J are TRBV2 and TRBJ2-7; no definite D call. Germline V gene lookup returns CDR1 SNHLY and CDR2 FYNNEI. The CDR3 contains 15 residues. Deletions cut 1 base from V and 0 bases from J, with 10 bases between. The CDR3 sequence: CASSEGFLSSYEQYF. CDR3 DNA sequence: TGTGCCAGCAGTGAAGGCTTCCTCAGCTCCTACGAGCAGTACTTC.

This clonotype was counted at least ten times. This chain uses TRBV7-2 with TRBJ2-5; no clear D. The CDR3 covers 14 residues. Germline lookup yields CDR1 SGHTA and CDR2 FQGNSA. V lost 4 bases and J lost 5, with 14 bases in between. As DNA, the CDR3 is TGTGCCAGCAGCTGGCCCAGGTTTGCGGAGACCCAGTACTTC. Translated, it gives CASSWPRFAETQYF.

This clonotype has ten or more counts. The J gene is TRBJ1-4, the V gene TRBV5-1, with D hard to call. The CDR3 consists of 16 residues. V lost 4 bases and J 0 bases, leaving 13 bases between the germline ends. Germline assignment: CDR1 SGHRS and CDR2 YFSETQ. CDR3 nucleotides: TGCGCCAGCAGCGTTTGGACGGCGGCAACTAATGAAAAACTGTTTTTT. As protein: CASSVWTAATNEKLFF. Based on the CDR3 plus reference TRBV5-1 and TRBJ1-4, the full variable domain is KAGVTQTPRYLIKTRGQQVTLSCSPISGHRSVSWYQQTPGQGLQFLFEYFSETQRNKGNFPGRFSGRQFSNSRSEMNVSTLELGDSALYLCASSVWTAATNEKLFFGSGTQLSVL.

Many counts were recorded for this clonotype. This chain uses TRBV6-1 with TRBJ2-1, with TRBD2 identical over 10 bases. Germline CDR1 MNHNS, CDR2 SASEGT. The CDR3 length is 17 residues. J gave up 8 bases and V 5 bases, and 15 bases lay outside the gene matches. For the CDR3, the DNA is TGTGCCAGCAGTAGCGGGCCTAGCGGGAGCGGGTCCTATGAGCAGTTCTTC. This codes for CASSSGPSGSGSYEQFF.

This clonotype was recorded a few times. V is TRBV28 and J is TRBJ2-1; D is possibly TRBD2 (6 bases). The CDR3 consists of 14 residues. Trimming stripped 10 bases from V and 3 bases from J, with 16 bases between. Germline-derived CDR1 and CDR2 are MDHEN and SYDVKM. The CDR3 bases are TGTGCCACCCAGCTAGCGACCATCTACAATGAGCAGTTCTTC. Amino acids: CATQLATIYNEQFF.